The source of this T cell receptor beta chain is a study of Graves' ophthalmopathy and Graves' hyperthyroidism. Study in general: Stable hyperthyroidism meant no ophthalmopathy within 18 months of follow-up. Study conclusions and caveats: Among thyroid clonotypes expanded above 0.001 frequency, most also appeared in blood. The model's prediction of ophthalmopathy progression had 65% to 71% sensitivity and roughly 77% specificity. Ophthalmopathy cases were distinguished from stable hyperthyroidism by a 13-signature model, reaching around 88% sensitivity and around 77% specificity.

This clonotype has only a few counts. The antigen remains unidentified. For repertoire sequencing, the TCR beta CDR3 regions were amplified from RNA transcripts. Following a first-round RT-PCR that used HTBI primers, a second-round multiplex PCR was carried out. TCRdb reprocessed the multiplex PCR reads via MiXCR and lists one record per CDR3 protein. The table has 450,000 to 600,000 distinct CDR3 sequences, approximately 35% seen once; the top ten hold around 4.6%. Germline loops: CDR1 KGHDR, CDR2 SFDVKD. This CDR3 spans 13 amino acids. The ends were cut back, 8 bases at V and 5 bases at J, with 14 bases in the middle.

The chain combines TRBV24-1 with TRBJ2-5; a possible D gene is TRBD2 (5 bases). The clonotype originates from an adult man with Graves' hyperthyroidism. Sequenced sample: peripheral blood or thyroid tissue (not recorded which). The CDR3 sequence: CATMSHRDETQYF. DNA of the CDR3: TGTGCCACCATGTCGCATCGGGATGAGACCCAGTACTTC.